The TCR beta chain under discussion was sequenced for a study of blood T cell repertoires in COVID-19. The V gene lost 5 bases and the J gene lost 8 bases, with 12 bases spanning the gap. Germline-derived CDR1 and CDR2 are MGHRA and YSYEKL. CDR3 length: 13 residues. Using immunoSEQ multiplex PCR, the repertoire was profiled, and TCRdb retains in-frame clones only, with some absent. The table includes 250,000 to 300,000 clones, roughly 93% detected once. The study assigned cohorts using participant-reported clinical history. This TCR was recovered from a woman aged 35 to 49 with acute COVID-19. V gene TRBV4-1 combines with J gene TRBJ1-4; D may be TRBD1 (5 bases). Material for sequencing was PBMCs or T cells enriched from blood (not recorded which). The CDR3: CASSFREGEKLFF. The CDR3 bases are TGCGCCAGCAGCTTCCGGGAGGGGGAAAAACTGTTTTTT.